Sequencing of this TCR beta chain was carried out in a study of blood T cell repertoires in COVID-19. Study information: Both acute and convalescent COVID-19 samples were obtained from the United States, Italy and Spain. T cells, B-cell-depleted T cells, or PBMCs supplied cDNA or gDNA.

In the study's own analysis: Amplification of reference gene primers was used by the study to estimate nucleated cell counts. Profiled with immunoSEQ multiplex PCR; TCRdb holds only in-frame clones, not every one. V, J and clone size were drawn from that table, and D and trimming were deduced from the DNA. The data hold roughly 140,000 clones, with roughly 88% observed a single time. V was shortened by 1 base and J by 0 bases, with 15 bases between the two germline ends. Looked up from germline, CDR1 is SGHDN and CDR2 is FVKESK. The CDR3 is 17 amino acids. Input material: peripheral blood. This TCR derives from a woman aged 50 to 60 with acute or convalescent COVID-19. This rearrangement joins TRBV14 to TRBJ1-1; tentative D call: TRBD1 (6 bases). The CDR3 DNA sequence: TGTGCCAGCAGCCAAGGCTGGCAGGGGTACATGAACACTGAAGCTTTCTTT. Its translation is CASSQGWQGYMNTEAFF. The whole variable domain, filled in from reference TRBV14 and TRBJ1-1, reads EAGVTQFPSHSVIEKGQTVTLRCDPISGHDNLYWYRRVMGKEIKFLLHFVKESKQDESGMPNNRFLAERTGGTYSTLKVQPAELEDSGVYFCASSQGWQGYMNTEAFFGQGTRLTVV.